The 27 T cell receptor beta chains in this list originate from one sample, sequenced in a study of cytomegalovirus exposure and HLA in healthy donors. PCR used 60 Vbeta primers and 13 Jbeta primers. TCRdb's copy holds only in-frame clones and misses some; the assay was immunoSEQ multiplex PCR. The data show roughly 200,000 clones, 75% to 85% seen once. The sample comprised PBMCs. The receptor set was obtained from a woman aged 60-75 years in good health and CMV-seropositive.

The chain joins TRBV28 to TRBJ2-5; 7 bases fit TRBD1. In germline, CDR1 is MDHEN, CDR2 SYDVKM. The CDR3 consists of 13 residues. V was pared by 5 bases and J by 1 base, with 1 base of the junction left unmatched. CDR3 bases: TGTGCCAGCAGTGGGACAGTCCAAGAGACCCAGTACTTC. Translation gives CASSGTVQETQYF.

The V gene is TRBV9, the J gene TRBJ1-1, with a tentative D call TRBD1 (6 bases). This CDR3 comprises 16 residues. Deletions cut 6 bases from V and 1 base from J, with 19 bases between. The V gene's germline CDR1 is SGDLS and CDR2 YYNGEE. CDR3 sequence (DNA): TGTGCCAGCACCACGGTGGGGGGGGGCCGGAACACTGAAGCTTTCTTT. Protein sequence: CASTTVGGGRNTEAFF.

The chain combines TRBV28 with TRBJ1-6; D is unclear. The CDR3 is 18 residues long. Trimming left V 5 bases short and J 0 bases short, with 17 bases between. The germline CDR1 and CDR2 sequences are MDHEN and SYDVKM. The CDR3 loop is CASSGQAFRISYNSPLHF. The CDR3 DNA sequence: TGTGCCAGCAGTGGTCAGGCTTTCCGAATCTCCTATAATTCACCCCTCCACTTT.

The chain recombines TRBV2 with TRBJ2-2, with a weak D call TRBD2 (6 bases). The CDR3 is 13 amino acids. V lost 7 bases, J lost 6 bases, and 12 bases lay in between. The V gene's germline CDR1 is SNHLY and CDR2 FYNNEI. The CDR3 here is CASILGEAGELFF. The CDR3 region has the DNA TGTGCCAGCATCCTAGGGGAGGCCGGGGAGCTGTTTTTT.

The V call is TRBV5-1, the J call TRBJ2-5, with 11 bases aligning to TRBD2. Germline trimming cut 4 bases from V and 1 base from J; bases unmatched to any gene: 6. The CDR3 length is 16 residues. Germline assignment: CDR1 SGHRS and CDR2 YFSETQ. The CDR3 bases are TGCGCCAGCAGCCCCAGACTAGCGGGAACCCAAGAGACCCAGTACTTC. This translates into CASSPRLAGTQETQYF.

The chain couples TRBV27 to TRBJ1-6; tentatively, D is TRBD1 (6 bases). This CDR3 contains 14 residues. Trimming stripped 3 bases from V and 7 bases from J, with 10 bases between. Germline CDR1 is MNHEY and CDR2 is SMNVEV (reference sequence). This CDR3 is CASSLGARNSPLHF. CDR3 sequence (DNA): TGTGCCAGCAGTTTGGGGGCGAGGAATTCACCCCTCCACTTT.

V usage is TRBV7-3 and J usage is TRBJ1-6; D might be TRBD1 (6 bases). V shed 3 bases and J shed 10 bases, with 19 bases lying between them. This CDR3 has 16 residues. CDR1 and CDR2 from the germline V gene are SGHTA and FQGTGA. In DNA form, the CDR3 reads TGTGCCAGCAGCTTGGTCCCCCAGGGAGGGGGATCACCCCTCCACTTT. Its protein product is CASSLVPQGGGSPLHF. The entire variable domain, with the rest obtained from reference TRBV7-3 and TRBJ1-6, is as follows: GAGVSQTPSNKVTEKGKYVELRCDPISGHTALYWYRQSLGQGPEFLIYFQGTGAADDSGLPNDRFFAVRPEGSVSTLKIQRTERGDSAVYLCASSLVPQGGGSPLHFGNGTRLTVT.

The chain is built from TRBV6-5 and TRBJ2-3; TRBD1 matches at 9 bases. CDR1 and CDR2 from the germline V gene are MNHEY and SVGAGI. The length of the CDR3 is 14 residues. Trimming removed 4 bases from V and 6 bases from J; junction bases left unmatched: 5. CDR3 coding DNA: TGTGCCAGCAGTTCGGGACAGGGAAGCGATACGCAGTATTTT. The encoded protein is CASSSGQGSDTQYF.

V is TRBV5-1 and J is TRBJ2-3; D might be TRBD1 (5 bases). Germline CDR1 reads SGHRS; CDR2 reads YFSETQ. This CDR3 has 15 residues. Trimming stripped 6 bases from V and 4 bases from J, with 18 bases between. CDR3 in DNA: TGCGCCAGCACCCCCACAGGCTCGTTCGCAGATACGCAGTATTTT. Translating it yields CASTPTGSFADTQYF.

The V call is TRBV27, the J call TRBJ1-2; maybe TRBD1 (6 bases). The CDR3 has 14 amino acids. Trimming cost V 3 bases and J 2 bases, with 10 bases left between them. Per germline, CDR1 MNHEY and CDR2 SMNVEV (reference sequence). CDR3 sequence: CASSFNQGNYGYTF. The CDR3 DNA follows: TGTGCCAGCAGTTTCAACCAGGGGAACTATGGCTACACCTTC.

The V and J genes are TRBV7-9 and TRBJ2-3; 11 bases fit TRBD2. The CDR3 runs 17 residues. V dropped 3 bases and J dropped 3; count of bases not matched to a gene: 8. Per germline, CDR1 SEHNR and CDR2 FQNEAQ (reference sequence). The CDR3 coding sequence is TGTGCCAGCAGCTTCACTAGCGGGGGCCGGGGTACAGATACGCAGTATTTT. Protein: CASSFTSGGRGTDTQYF.

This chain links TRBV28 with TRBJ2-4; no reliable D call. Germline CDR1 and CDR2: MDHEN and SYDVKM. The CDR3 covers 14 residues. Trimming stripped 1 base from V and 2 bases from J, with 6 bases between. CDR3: CASSLSGTKNIQYF. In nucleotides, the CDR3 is TGTGCCAGCAGTTTATCAGGTACCAAAAACATTCAGTACTTC.

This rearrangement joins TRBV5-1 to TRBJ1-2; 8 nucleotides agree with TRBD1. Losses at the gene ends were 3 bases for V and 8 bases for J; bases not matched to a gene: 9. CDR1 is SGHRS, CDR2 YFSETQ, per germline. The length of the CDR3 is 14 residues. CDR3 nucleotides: TGCGCCAGCAGCTCCGACAGGGGACTTCTAGGCTACACCTTC. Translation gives CASSSDRGLLGYTF.

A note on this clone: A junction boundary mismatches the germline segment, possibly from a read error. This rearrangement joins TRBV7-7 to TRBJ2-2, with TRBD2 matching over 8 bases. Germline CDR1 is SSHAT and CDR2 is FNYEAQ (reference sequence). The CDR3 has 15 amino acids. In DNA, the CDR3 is TGTGCTAGCAGCTCTAGCGGGCTTAACACCGGGGAGCTGTTTTTT. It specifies CASSSSGLNTGELFF.

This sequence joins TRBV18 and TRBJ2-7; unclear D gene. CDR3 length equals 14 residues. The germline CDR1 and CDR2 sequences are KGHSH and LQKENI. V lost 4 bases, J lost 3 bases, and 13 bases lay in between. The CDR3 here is CASSRSPEIYEQYF. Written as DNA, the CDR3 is TGTGCCAGCTCACGTTCCCCGGAGATCTACGAGCAGTACTTC.

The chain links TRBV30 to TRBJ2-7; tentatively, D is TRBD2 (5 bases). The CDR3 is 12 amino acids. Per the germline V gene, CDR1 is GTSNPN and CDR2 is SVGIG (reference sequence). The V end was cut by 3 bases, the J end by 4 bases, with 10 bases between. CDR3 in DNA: TGTGCCTGGAGCGCGACTAAGTACGAGCAGTACTTC. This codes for CAWSATKYEQYF. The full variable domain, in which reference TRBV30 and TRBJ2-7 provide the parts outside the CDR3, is SQTIHQWPATLVQPVGSPLSLECTVEGTSNPNLYWYRQAAGRGLQLLFYSVGIGQISSEVPQNLSASRPQDRQFILSSKKLLLSDSGFYLCAWSATKYEQYFGPGTRLTVT.

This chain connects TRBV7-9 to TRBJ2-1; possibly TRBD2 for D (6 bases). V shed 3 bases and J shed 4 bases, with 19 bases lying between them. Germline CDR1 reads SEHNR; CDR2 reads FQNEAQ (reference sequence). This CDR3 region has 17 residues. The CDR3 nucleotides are TGTGCCAGCAGCTTCCCAGGACTAACCAAAACTTACAATGAGCAGTTCTTC. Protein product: CASSFPGLTKTYNEQFF. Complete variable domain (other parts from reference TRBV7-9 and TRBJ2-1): DTGVSQNPRHKITKRGQNVTFRCDPISEHNRLYWYRQTLGQGPEFLTYFQNEAQLEKSRLLSDRFSAERPKGSFSTLEIQRTEQGDSAMYLCASSFPGLTKTYNEQFFGPGTRLTVL.

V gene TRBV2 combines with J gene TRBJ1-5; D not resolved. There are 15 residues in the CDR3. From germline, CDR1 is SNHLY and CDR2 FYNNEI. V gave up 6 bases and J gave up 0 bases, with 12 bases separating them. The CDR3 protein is CASSGTVDSNQPQHF. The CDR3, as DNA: TGTGCCAGCAGCGGCACAGTGGATAGCAATCAGCCCCAGCATTTT.

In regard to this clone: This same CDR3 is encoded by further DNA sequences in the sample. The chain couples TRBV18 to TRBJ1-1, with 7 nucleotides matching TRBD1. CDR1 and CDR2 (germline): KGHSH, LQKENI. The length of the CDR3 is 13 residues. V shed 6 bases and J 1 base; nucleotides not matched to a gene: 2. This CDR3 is CASSQGENTEAFF. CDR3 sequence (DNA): TGTGCCAGCTCCCAGGGGGAGAACACTGAAGCTTTCTTT. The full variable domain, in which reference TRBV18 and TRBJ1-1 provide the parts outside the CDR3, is NAGVMQNPRHLVRRRGQEARLRCSPMKGHSHVYWYRQLPEEGLKFMVYLQKENIIDESGMPKERFSAEFPKEGPSILRIQQVVRGDSAAYFCASSQGENTEAFFGQGTRLTVV.

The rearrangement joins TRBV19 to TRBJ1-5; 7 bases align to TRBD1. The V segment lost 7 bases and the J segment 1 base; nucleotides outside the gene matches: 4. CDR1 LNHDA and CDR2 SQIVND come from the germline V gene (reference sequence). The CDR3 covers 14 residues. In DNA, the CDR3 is TGTGCCAGTAACAGGGGAGACAGCAATCAGCCCCAGCATTTT. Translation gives CASNRGDSNQPQHF.

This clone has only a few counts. The CDR3 loop reads CASSIGPGTDTQYF. The CDR3 DNA reads as TGTGCCAGTAGTATTGGCCCTGGCACAGATACGCAGTATTTT. This chain connects TRBV19 to TRBJ2-3; no clear D. The germline V and J ends were trimmed by 3 bases and 1 base, with 8 bases remaining between them. CDR3 length: 14 amino acids. Germline lookup yields CDR1 LNHDA and CDR2 SQIVND (reference sequence).

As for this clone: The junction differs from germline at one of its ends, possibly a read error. The CDR3 loop is CASSFGLAGGQETQYF. As DNA, the CDR3 is TGTGCTAGCAGCTTTGGACTAGCGGGAGGACAAGAGACCCAGTACTTC. This chain connects TRBV7-7 to TRBJ2-5, with 14 nucleotides matching TRBD2. The CDR3 has 16 residues. CDR1 is SSHAT, CDR2 FNYEAQ, per germline (reference sequence).

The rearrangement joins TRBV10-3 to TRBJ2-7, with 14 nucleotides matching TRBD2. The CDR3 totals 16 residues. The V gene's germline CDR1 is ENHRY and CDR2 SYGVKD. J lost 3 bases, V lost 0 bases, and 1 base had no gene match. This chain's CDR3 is CAISESGTSGSYEQYF. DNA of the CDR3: TGTGCCATCAGTGAGTCGGGGACTAGCGGGAGCTACGAGCAGTACTTC.

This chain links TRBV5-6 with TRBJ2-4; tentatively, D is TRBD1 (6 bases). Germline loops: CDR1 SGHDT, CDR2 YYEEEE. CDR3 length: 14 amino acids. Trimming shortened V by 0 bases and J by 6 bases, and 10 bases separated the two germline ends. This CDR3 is CASSLDRATNIQYF. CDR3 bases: TGTGCCAGCAGCTTGGACAGGGCGACAAACATTCAGTACTTC.

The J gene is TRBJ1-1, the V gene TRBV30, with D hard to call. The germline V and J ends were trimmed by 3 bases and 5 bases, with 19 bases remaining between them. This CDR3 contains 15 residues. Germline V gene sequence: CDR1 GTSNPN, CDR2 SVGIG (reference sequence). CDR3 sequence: CAWRMDGARRTEAFF. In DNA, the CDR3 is TGTGCCTGGAGGATGGACGGTGCGAGGAGGACTGAAGCTTTCTTT.

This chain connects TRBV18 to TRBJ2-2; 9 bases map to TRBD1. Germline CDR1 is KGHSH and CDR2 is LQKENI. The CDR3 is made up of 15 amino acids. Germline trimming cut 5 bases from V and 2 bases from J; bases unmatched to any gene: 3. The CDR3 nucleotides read TGTGCCAGCTCAGGGACAGGGCCCAACACCGGGGAGCTGTTTTTT. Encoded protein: CASSGTGPNTGELFF. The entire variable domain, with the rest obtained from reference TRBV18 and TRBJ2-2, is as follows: NAGVMQNPRHLVRRRGQEARLRCSPMKGHSHVYWYRQLPEEGLKFMVYLQKENIIDESGMPKERFSAEFPKEGPSILRIQQVVRGDSAAYFCASSGTGPNTGELFFGEGSRLTVL.

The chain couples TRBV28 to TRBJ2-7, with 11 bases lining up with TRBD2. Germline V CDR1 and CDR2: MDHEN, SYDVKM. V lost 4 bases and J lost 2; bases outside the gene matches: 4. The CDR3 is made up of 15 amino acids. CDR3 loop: CASSSTSGRPYEQYF. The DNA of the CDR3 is TGTGCCAGCAGTTCAACTAGCGGGAGACCCTACGAGCAGTACTTC.